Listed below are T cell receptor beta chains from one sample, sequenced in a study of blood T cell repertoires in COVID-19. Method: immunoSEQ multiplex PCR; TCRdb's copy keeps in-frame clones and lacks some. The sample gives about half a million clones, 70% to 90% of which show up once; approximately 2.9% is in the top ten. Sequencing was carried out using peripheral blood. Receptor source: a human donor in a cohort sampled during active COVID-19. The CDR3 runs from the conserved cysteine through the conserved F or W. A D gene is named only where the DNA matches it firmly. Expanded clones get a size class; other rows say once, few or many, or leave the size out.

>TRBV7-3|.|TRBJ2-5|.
CASSFHRQKETQYF
TGTGCCAGCAGCTTTCACCGACAGAAAGAGACCCAGTACTTC
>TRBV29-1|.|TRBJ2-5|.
CSVSTGRQETQYF
TGCAGCGTTTCAACAGGAAGGCAAGAGACCCAGTACTTC
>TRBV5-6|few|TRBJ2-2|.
CASSLGGGRVNTGELFF
TGTGCCAGCAGCTTGGGTGGGGGCAGGGTGAACACCGGGGAGCTGTTTTTT
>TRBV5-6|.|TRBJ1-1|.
CASSLRQLNNPEAFF
TGTGCCAGCAGCTTGCGACAGTTAAATAACCCTGAAGCTTTCTTT
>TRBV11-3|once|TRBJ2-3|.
CASSSKDKTQYF
TGTGCCAGCAGCTCCAAGGACAAGACGCAGTATTTT
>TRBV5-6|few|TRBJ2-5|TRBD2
CASTSRLAGEETQYF
TGTGCCAGCACCTCCCGCCTAGCGGGAGAAGAGACCCAGTACTTC
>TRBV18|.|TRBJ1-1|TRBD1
CASSPNPSGQAAFF
TGTGCCAGCTCACCAAACCCCTCGGGACAGGCAGCTTTCTTT
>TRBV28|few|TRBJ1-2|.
CASRKGGALGYTF
TGTGCCAGCAGGAAGGGGGGGGCGCTTGGCTACACCTTC
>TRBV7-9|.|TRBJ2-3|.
CASSLVPGAVADTQYF
TGTGCCAGCAGCTTAGTCCCGGGAGCGGTCGCAGATACGCAGTATTTT
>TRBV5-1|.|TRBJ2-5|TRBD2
CASSPLLAGGETQYF
TGCGCCAGCAGCCCCTTACTAGCGGGAGGTGAGACCCAGTACTTC
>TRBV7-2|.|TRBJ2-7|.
CASSGTATSYEQYF
TGTGCCAGCAGTGGGACTGCTACCTCCTACGAGCAGTACTTC
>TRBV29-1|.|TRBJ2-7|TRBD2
CSVAPSGSYEQYF
TGCAGCGTTGCCCCTAGCGGCTCCTACGAGCAGTACTTC